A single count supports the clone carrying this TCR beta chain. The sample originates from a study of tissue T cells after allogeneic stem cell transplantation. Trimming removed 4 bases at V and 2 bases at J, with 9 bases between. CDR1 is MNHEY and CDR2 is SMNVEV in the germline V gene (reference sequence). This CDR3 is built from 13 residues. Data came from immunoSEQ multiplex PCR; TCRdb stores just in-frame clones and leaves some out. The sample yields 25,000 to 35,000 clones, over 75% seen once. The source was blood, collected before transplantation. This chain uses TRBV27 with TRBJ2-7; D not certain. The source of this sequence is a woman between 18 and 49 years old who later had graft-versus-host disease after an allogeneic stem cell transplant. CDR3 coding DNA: TGTGCCAGCAGTTCGGACCCCACCTACGAGCAGTACTTC. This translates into CASSSDPTYEQYF.